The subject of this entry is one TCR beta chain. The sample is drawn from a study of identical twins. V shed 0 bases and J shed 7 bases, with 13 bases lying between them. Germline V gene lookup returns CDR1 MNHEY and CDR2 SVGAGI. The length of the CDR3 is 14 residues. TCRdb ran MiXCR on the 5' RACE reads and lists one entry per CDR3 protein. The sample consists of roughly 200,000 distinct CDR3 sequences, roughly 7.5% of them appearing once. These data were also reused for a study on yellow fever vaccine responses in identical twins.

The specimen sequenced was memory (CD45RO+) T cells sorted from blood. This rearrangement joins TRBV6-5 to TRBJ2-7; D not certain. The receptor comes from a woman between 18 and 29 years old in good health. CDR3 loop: CASSYSNRPREQYF. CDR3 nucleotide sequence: TGTGCCAGCAGTTACTCGAATCGGCCTAGGGAGCAGTACTTC.